By sample fraction, the clone carrying this T cell receptor beta chain is hyperexpanded. The target antigen is unknown. Regarding time point: sample taken at primary tumor resection. Donation came from about 72 patients with untreated early-stage non-small cell lung cancer. The sample comes from a study of spatial heterogeneity in lung cancer. About the study: Within raw reads, each unique TCR and UMI combination appeared on average more than ten times. General study results and limits: How many expanded intratumoral alpha and beta TCRs were present tracked the tumor mutation count, which was a count of nonsynonymous mutations. Tallies of expanded TCRs, which were sorted into ubiquitous and regional groups, correlated with counts of ubiquitous and regional nonsynonymous mutations, respectively.

CDR3 length equals 12 residues. V was shortened by 5 bases and J by 3 bases, with 5 bases between the two germline ends. Looked up from germline, CDR1 is SGHAT and CDR2 is FQNNGV. TCRdb recomputed calls from the 5' RACE reads with MiXCR, one row per CDR3 protein. The sample records more than 950 distinct CDR3 sequences, 15% to 20% being singletons. This chain joins TRBV11-2 and TRBJ2-4; D is ambiguous. The source was lung tumor tissue, collected at surgery. This receptor was taken from a male donor with early-stage non-small cell lung cancer. As DNA, the CDR3 is TGTGCCAGCAGCGTTGGCAAAAACATTCAGTACTTC. Its translation: CASSVGKNIQYF.